This paragraph covers one T cell receptor beta chain sequence. TCRdb ran MiXCR on the 5' RACE reads and lists one entry per CDR3 protein. The sample holds 200,000 to 300,000 distinct CDR3 sequences, roughly 25% seen once. This sample stems from a study of CD8 T cells in ankylosing spondylitis. Germline CDR1 is MNHGY and CDR2 is SAAAGT. The CDR3 sequence is 15 residues long. Unmatched junction bases numbered 15, after V lost 10 bases and J lost 5 bases. Sequencing was done on a sample of blood, either unsorted or a sorted T cell fraction (not recorded which). The chain joins TRBV6-8 to TRBJ1-1, with 8 bases lining up with TRBD1. This sequence originates from a male donor with ankylosing spondylitis or in good health (not recorded which). The DNA of the CDR3 is TGTGCCAACTCCCACCAGAGGGACAGGACGACTGAAGCTTTCTTT. Residues: CANSHQRDRTTEAFF.